The next 7 T cell receptor beta chains were all read from a single sample in a study of Graves' ophthalmopathy and Graves' hyperthyroidism. Researchers took RNA transcripts and amplified TCR beta CDR3 regions from them. Second-round multiplex PCR came after a first-round RT-PCR that employed HTBI primers. TCRdb reanalysed the multiplex PCR reads using MiXCR and keeps one entry per CDR3 protein. The sample includes a few hundred thousand distinct CDR3 sequences, 15% to 19% seen only once; the top ten take 5.5% to 8%. Input material: peripheral blood. The receptor source for this set is a woman in her late teens or twenties with stable Graves' hyperthyroidism.

V gene TRBV6-2 or TRBV6-3 combines with J gene TRBJ1-5; 11 bases match TRBD1. This CDR3 is 18 amino acids long. V shed 5 bases and J 0 bases; nucleotides not matched to a gene: 9. CDR1 is MNHEY and CDR2 is SVGEGT in the germline V gene. The CDR3 region is CASSPDRGQGTSNQPQHF. The DNA of the CDR3 is TGTGCCAGCAGTCCGGACAGGGGGCAAGGTACTAGCAATCAGCCCCAGCATTTT.

Many counts were recorded for this clonotype. V and J are TRBV28 and TRBJ1-2; 9 nucleotides line up with TRBD1. V dropped 5 bases and J dropped 4; count of bases not matched to a gene: 2. Germline-derived CDR1 and CDR2 are MDHEN and SYDVKM. CDR3 size: 13 residues. For the CDR3, the DNA is TGTGCCAGCAGTCGGGGACAGGGCTATGGCTACACCTTC. Amino acids: CASSRGQGYGYTF.

V usage is TRBV27 and J usage is TRBJ1-2, with TRBD1 identical over 8 bases. V trimming: 1 base; J trimming: 7 bases; junction bases outside the gene matches: 5. Germline CDR1 and CDR2: MNHEY and SMNVEV (reference sequence). The CDR3 sequence is 14 residues long. The CDR3 DNA is TGTGCCAGCAGTTTATTCTTAGGACAGGGTGGCTACACCTTC. It is translated as CASSLFLGQGGYTF.

In DNA, the CDR3 is TGTGCCTGGAGTGTAGGGCAGAACACTGAAGCTTTCTTT. Protein sequence: CAWSVGQNTEAFF. This chain joins TRBV30 and TRBJ1-1; D is unclear. V was clipped by 0 bases and J by 1 base, with 6 bases between them. The CDR3 sequence is 13 residues long. Per germline, CDR1 GTSNPN and CDR2 SVGIG (reference sequence).

In this sample, this clonotype turned up many times. This may come from a read error, since a much larger clone is one base off. The chain is built from TRBV2 and TRBJ2-7; 8 positions agree with TRBD1. CDR3 size: 15 residues. V was clipped by 7 bases and J by 2 bases; unmatched bases: 10. CDR1 and CDR2 from the germline V gene are SNHLY and FYNNEI. The CDR3 sequence is CASNGQGDSPYEQYF. The DNA for the CDR3 is TGTGCCAGCAACGGACAGGGTGATAGCCCCTACGAGCAGTACTTC.

This clonotype occurred many times. The chain links TRBV12-3 or TRBV12-4 to TRBJ2-7; 11 bases fit TRBD2. V lost 8 bases to trimming and J lost 4 bases; unmatched junction nucleotides: 4. The CDR3 runs 13 residues. CDR3 region: CASSRTSGYEQYF. The CDR3 DNA reads as TGTGCCAGCTCAAGGACTAGCGGGTACGAGCAGTACTTC.

This clonotype has more than one count but fewer than ten. V usage is TRBV6-2 or TRBV6-3 and J usage is TRBJ2-7; D may correspond to TRBD1 or TRBD2 (5 bases each). Germline loops: CDR1 MNHEY, CDR2 SVGEGT. This CDR3 has 13 residues. Trimming shortened V by 7 bases and J by 3 bases, and 13 bases separated the two germline ends. In nucleotides, the CDR3 is TGTGCCAGCACAGGGACCCCGGGCTACGAGCAGTACTTC. Encoded protein: CASTGTPGYEQYF.